This T cell receptor (beta chain) appears in the sequencing data of a study of T cells in Graves' hyperthyroidism and ophthalmopathy. RNA transcripts served as the template for amplifying TCR beta CDR3 regions. A first-round RT-PCR of the TCR CDR3 used the HTBI primer set. Each CDR3 protein is one row after TCRdb ran MiXCR on the multiplex PCR reads. The sample lists about 610,000 distinct CDR3 sequences, 16% occurring once. This clonotype has just a few counts. What it binds is unknown. Any patient presenting with uncontrolled infection, other autoimmune disease, pregnancy or lactation was left out. For the diagnoses, clinical symptoms, serum thyroxine and TRAb, thyroid ultrasound and orbital computed tomography were used. V dropped 4 bases and J dropped 5 bases, with 15 bases sitting between them. Germline-derived CDR1 and CDR2 are SGHAT and FQNNGV. The CDR3 extends over 15 amino acids. Study-wide points: Ophthalmopathy was distinguished from stable hyperthyroidism by 13 V-J signatures.

The sequenced sample was blood. This TCR was sampled from a woman aged 35 to 49 with Graves' ophthalmopathy. The rearrangement joins TRBV11-2 to TRBJ2-1, with D possibly being TRBD1 or TRBD2 (6 bases each). The CDR3 DNA reads TGTGCCAGCAGCTCCGGGGCGGGGACACACAATGAGCAGTTCTTC. It translates to CASSSGAGTHNEQFF.